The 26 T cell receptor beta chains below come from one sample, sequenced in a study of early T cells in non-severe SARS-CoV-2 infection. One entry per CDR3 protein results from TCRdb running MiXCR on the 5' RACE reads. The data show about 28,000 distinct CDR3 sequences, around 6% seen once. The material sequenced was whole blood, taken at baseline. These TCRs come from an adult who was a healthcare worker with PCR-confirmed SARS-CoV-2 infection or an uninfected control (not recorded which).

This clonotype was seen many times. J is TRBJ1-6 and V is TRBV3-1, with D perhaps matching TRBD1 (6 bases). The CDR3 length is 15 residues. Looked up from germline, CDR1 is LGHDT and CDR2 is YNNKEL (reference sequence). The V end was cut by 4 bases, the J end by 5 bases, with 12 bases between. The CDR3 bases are TGTGCCAGCAGCCGTGGGGGGGCAGATAATTCACCCCTCCACTTT. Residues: CASSRGGADNSPLHF. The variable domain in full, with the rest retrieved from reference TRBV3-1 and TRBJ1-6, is DTAVSQTPKYLVTQMGNDKSIKCEQNLGHDTMYWYKQDSKKFLKIMFSYNNKELIINETVPNRFSPKSPDKAHLNLHINSLELGDSAVYFCASSRGGADNSPLHFGNGTRLTVT.

This CDR3 is CASSYQGTGGGYEQYF. The DNA of the CDR3 is TGTGCCAGCAGTTACCAGGGAACAGGGGGCGGGTACGAGCAGTACTTC. This chain uses TRBV6-5 with TRBJ2-7; 9 bases fit TRBD1. Germline CDR1 MNHEY, CDR2 SVGAGI. CDR3 size: 16 residues. V shed 2 bases and J 4 bases; nucleotides not matched to a gene: 9.

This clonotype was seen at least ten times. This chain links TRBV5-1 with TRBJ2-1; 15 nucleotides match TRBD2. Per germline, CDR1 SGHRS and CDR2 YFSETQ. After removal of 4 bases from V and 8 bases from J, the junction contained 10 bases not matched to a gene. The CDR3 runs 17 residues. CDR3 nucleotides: TGCGCCAGCAGCCTAAGACCGGGACTAGCGGGAGGCGATGAGCAGTTCTTC. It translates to CASSLRPGLAGGDEQFF.

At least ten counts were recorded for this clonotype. CDR3 residues: CASSLVPGTEGEQFF. CDR3 DNA: TGCGCCAGCAGCTTGGTCCCGGGGACCGAAGGAGAGCAGTTCTTC. The rearrangement links TRBV5-1 to TRBJ2-1; either TRBD1 or TRBD2 may supply D (5 bases each). The CDR3 runs to 15 residues. Germline V lookup: CDR1 SGHRS, CDR2 YFSETQ. V dropped 0 bases and J dropped 10 bases, with 17 bases sitting between them.

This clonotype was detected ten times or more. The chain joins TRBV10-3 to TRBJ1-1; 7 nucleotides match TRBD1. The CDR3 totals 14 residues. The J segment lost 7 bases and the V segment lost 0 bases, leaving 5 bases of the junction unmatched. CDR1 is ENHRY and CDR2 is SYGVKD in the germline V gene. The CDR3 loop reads CAISESRGQNEAFF. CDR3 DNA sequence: TGTGCCATCAGTGAGTCAAGGGGGCAAAATGAAGCTTTCTTT.

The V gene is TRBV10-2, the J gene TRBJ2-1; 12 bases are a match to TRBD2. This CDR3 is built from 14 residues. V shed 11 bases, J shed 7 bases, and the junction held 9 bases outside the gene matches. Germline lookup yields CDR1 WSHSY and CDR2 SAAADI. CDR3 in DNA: TGCGCCGCCGGGCTAGCGGGGGGGCAAAATGAGCAGTTCTTC. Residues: CAAGLAGGQNEQFF.

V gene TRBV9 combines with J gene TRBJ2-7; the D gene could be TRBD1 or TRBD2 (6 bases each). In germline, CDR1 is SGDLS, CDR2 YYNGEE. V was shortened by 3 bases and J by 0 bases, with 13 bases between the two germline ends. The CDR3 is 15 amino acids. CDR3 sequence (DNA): TGTGCCAGCAGCGCCGGGGGACACAGCTCCTACGAGCAGTACTTC. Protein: CASSAGGHSSYEQYF.

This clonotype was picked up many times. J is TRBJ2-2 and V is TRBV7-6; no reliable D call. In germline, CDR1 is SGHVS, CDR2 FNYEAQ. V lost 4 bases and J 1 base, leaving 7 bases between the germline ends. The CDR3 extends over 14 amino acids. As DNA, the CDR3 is TGTGCCAGCAGCTCCCCGGTGAACACCGGGGAGCTGTTTTTT. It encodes CASSSPVNTGELFF.

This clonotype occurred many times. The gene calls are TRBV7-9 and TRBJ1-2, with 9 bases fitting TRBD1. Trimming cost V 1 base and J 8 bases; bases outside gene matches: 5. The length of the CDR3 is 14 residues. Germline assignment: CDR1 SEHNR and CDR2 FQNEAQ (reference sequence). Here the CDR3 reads CASSLDGTGLGYTF. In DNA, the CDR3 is TGTGCCAGCAGCTTAGACGGGACAGGGCTAGGCTACACCTTC. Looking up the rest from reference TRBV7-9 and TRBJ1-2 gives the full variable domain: DTGVSQNPRHKITKRGQNVTFRCDPISEHNRLYWYRQTLGQGPEFLTYFQNEAQLEKSRLLSDRFSAERPKGSFSTLEIQRTEQGDSAMYLCASSLDGTGLGYTFGSGTRLTVV.

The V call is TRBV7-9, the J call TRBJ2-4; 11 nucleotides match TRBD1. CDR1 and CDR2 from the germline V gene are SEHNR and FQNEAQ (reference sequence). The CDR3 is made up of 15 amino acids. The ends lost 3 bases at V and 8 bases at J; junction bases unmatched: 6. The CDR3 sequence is CASSFGQGAKDIQYF. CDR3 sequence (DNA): TGTGCCAGCAGCTTCGGACAGGGGGCGAAAGACATTCAGTACTTC.

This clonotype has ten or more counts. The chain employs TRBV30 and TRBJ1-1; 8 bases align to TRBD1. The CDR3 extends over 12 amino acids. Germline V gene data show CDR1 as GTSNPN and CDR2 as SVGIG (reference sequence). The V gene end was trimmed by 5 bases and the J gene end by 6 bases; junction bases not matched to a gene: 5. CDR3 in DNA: TGTGCCTGGGCCTCAGGGGGCCCTGAAGCTTTCTTT. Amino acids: CAWASGGPEAFF.

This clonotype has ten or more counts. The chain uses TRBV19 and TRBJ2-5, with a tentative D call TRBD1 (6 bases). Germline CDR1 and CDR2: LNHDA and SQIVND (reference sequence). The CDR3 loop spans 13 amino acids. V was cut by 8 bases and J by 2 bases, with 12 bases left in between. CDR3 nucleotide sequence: TGTGCCAGTCGAGACAGGTCTCAAGAGACCCAGTACTTC. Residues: CASRDRSQETQYF.

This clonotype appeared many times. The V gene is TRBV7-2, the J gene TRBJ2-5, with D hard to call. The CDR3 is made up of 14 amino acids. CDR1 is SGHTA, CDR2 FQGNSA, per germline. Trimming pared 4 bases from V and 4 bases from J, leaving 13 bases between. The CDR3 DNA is TGTGCCAGCAGCTCGGACCTTGTAGCAGAGACCCAGTACTTC. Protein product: CASSSDLVAETQYF. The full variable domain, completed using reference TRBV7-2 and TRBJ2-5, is GAGVSQSPSNKVTEKGKDVELRCDPISGHTALYWYRQSLGQGLEFLIYFQGNSAPDKSGLPSDRFSAERTGGSVSTLTIQRTQQEDSAVYLCASSSDLVAETQYFGPGTRLLVL.

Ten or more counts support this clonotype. The CDR3 DNA reads as TGTGCCAGCAGTTACTCGAGACAGAACCAAGAGACCCAGTACTTC. Protein sequence: CASSYSRQNQETQYF. J is TRBJ2-5 and V is TRBV6-5; D may be TRBD1 (5 bases). Trimming shortened V by 0 bases and J by 0 bases, and 8 bases separated the two germline ends. Germline CDR1 reads MNHEY; CDR2 reads SVGAGI. CDR3 length: 15 amino acids.

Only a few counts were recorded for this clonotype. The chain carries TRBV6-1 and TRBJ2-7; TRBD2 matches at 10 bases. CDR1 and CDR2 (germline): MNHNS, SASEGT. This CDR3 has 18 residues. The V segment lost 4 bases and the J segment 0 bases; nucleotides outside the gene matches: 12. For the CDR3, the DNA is TGTGCCAGCAGTGCGCTGCTCCCTACTAGCGGGGCCTCCTACGAGCAGTACTTC. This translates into CASSALLPTSGASYEQYF.

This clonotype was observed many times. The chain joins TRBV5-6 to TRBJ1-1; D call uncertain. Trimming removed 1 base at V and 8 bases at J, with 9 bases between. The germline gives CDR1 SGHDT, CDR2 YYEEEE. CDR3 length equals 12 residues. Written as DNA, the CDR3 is TGTGCCAGCAGCTTGTTGCCAGCCGAAGCTTTCTTT. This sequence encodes CASSLLPAEAFF. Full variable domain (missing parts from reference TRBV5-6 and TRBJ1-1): DAGVTQSPTHLIKTRGQQVTLRCSPKSGHDTVSWYQQALGQGPQFIFQYYEEEERQRGNFPDRFSGHQFPNYSSELNVNALLLGDSALYLCASSLLPAEAFFGQGTRLTVV.

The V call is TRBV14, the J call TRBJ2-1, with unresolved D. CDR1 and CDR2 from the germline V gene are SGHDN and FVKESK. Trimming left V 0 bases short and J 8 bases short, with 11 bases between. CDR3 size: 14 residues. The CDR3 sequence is CASSQDLQADEQFF. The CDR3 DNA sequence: TGTGCCAGCAGCCAAGATTTGCAGGCGGATGAGCAGTTCTTC.

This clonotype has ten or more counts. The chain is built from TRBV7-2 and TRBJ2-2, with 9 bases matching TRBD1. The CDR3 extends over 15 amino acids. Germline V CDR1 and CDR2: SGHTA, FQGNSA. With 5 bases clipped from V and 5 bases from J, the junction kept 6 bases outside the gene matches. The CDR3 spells CASSRGQGTTGELFF. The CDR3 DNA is TGTGCCAGCAGCAGGGGACAGGGCACAACCGGGGAGCTGTTTTTT. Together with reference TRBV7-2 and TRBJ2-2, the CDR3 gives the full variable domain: GAGVSQSPSNKVTEKGKDVELRCDPISGHTALYWYRQSLGQGLEFLIYFQGNSAPDKSGLPSDRFSAERTGGSVSTLTIQRTQQEDSAVYLCASSRGQGTTGELFFGEGSRLTVL.

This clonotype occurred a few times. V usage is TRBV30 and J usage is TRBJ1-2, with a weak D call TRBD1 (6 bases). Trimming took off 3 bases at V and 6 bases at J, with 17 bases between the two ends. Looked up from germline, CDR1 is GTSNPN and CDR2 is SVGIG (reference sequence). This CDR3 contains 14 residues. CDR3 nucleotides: TGTGCCTGGAGCGGGACATTCCAGTCCGATGGCTACACCTTC. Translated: CAWSGTFQSDGYTF.

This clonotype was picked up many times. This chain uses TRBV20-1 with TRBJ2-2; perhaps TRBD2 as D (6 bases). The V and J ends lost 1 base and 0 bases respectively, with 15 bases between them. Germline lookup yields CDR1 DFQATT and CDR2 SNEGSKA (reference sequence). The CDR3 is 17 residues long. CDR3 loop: CSARGDWGVTNTGELFF. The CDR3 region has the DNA TGCAGTGCTAGAGGAGATTGGGGGGTTACGAACACCGGGGAGCTGTTTTTT.

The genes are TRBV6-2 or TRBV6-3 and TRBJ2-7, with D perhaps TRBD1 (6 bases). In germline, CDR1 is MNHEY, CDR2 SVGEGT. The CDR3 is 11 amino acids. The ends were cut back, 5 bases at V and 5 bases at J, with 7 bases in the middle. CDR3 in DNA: TGTGCCAGCAGTCGGACAGACGAGCAGTACTTC. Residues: CASSRTDEQYF.

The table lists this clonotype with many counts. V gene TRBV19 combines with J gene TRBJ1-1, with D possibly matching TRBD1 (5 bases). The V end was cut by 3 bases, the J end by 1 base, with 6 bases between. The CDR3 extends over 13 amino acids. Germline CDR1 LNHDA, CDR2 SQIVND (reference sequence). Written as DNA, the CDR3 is TGTGCCAGTAGTATTGGGGGGAACACTGAAGCTTTCTTT. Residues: CASSIGGNTEAFF.

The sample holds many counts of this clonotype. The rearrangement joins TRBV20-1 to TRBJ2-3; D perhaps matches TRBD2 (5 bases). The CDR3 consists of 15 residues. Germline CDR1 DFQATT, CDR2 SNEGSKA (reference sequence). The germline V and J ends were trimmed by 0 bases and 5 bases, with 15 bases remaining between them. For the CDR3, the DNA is TGCAGTGCTAGAGAGGTGCCAAGAGGGAGAGATACGCAGTATTTT. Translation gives CSAREVPRGRDTQYF.

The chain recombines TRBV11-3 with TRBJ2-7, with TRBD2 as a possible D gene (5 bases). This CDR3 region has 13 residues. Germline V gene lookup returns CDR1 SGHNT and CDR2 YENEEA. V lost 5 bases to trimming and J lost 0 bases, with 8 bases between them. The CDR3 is CASSPGISYEQYF. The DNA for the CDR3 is TGTGCCAGCAGCCCGGGAATCTCCTACGAGCAGTACTTC.

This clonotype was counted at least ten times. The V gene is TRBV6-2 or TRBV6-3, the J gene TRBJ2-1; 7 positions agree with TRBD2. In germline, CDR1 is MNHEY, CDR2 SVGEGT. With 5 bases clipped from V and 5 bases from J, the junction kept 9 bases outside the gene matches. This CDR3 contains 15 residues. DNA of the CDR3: TGTGCCAGCAGTCTGGACTATCGGGAGGACAATGAGCAGTTCTTC. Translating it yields CASSLDYREDNEQFF.

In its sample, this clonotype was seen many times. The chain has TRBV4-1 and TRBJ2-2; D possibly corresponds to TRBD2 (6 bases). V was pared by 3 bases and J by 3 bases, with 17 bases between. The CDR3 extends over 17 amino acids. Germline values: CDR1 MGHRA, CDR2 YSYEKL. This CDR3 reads CASSQGYGSADTGELFF. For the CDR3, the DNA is TGCGCCAGCAGCCAGGGTTACGGGAGTGCCGACACCGGGGAGCTGTTTTTT.